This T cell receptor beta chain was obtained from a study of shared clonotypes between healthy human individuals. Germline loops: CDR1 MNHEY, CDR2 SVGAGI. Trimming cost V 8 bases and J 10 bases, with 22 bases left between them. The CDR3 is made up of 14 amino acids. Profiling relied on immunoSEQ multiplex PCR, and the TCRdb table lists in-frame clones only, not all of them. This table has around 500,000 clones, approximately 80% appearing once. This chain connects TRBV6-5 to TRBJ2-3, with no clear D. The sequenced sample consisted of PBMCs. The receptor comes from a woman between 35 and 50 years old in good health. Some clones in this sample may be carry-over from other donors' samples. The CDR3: CASAPFTYLNPQYF. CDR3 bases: TGTGCCAGCGCTCCTTTCACCTACCTAAATCCGCAGTATTTT.